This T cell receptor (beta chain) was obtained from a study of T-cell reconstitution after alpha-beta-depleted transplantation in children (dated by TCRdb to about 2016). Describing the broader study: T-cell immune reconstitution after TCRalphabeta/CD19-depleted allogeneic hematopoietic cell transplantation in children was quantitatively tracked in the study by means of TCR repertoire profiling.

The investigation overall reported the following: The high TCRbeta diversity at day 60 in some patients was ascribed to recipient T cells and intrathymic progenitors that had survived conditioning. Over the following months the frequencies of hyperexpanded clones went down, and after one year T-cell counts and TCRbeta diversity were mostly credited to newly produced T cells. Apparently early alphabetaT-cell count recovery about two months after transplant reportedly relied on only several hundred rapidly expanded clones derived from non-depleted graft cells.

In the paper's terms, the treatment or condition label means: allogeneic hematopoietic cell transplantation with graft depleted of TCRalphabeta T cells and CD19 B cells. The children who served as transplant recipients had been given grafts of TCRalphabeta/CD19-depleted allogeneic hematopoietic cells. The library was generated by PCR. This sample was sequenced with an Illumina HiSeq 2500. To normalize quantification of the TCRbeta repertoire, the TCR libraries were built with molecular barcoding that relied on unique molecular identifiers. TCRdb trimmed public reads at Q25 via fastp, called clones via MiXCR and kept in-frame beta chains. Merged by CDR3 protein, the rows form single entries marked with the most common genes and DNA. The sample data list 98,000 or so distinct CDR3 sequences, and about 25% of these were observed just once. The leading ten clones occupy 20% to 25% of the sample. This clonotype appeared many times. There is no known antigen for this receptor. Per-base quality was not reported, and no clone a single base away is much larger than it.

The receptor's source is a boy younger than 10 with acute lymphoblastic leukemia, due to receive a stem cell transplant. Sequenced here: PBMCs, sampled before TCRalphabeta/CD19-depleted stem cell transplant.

The bases read TGCGCCAGCAGCCAAGATCTTATCAGGGACGCAAGGAACACTGAAGCTTTCTTT. Its protein is CASSQDLIRDARNTEAFF. The rearranged chain carries TRBV4-3 and TRBJ1-1; the D gene is perhaps TRBD1, from 5 matching bases. Based on the germline V gene, the CDR1 and CDR2 sequences are LGHNA and YSLEER. From its cysteine to its phenylalanine, the CDR3 spans 18 amino acids. Only the CDR3 DNA stays, 54 bases, in frame from base 1. V is pared back by 0 bases and J by 1 base, with 18 bases lying between the germline termini.